The 15 T cell receptor beta chains in this list originate from one sample, sequenced in a study of regulatory T cells in long-lasting Graves disease. Construction of the TCR beta libraries employed iRepertoire HTBI primers in conjunction with Arm-PCR of CDR3 regions. TCRdb recomputed calls from the multiplex PCR reads with MiXCR, one row per CDR3 protein. There are roughly 450,000 distinct CDR3 sequences in the sample; about 20% occur only once, and 13% lies in the top ten. Noted time point: persistent/refractory GD, antithyroid drugs over 5 years with positive TRAb. The authors made the TCR library using RNA they extracted from PBMCs. Here the sequenced sample was peripheral blood mononuclear cells (PBMCs), taken when the disease was refractory, from a patient treated with antithyroid drugs. The receptor source for this set is a female donor with Graves disease.

This clonotype was counted ten times or more. The gene calls are TRBV27 and TRBJ1-2; D unresolved. Germline values: CDR1 MNHEY, CDR2 SMNVEV (reference sequence). This CDR3 contains 15 residues. Trimming shortened V by 0 bases and J by 4 bases, and 12 bases separated the two germline ends. The CDR3, as DNA: TGTGCCAGCAGTTTATCGTCGGGAGTTAGCTATGGCTACACCTTC. This codes for CASSLSSGVSYGYTF.

This sequence joins TRBV6-2 or TRBV6-3 and TRBJ2-4, with TRBD1 identical over 8 bases. Germline loops: CDR1 MNHEY, CDR2 SVGEGT. The CDR3 consists of 14 residues. Trimming cost V 2 bases and J 7 bases; bases outside gene matches: 4. CDR3 region: CASSYRQGMNIQYF. The CDR3 coding sequence is TGTGCCAGCAGTTACAGACAGGGGATGAACATTCAGTACTTC.

There are many counts of this clonotype. The J gene is TRBJ1-1, the V gene TRBV24-1; D not resolved. Germline loops: CDR1 KGHDR, CDR2 SFDVKD. Trimming pared 5 bases from V and 4 bases from J, leaving 10 bases between. The CDR3 is made up of 13 amino acids. CDR3 DNA: TGTGCCACCAGTGTCTCGGGTTCCACTGAAGCTTTCTTT. Protein product: CATSVSGSTEAFF.

In DNA, the CDR3 is TGTGCCAGCAGCCTGGACAGGATTAGCGAGCAGTACTTC. It specifies CASSLDRISEQYF. The V call is TRBV11-2, the J call TRBJ2-7; TRBD1 aligns across 7 bases. CDR1 and CDR2 (germline): SGHAT, FQNNGV. This CDR3 comprises 13 residues. The V gene end was trimmed by 5 bases and the J gene end by 6 bases; junction bases not matched to a gene: 7.

This clonotype was picked up a small number of times. The chain joins TRBV19 to TRBJ1-2; D unresolved. This CDR3 spans 14 amino acids. Germline V lookup: CDR1 LNHDA, CDR2 SQIVND (reference sequence). Trimming left V 5 bases short and J 9 bases short, with 19 bases between. The CDR3, as DNA: TGTGCCAGTAGTCTTGCAGGCCGGTCTCTTCGCTACACCTTC. Amino acid sequence: CASSLAGRSLRYTF.

The chain uses TRBV30 and TRBJ2-7, with D hard to call. Germline V gives CDR1 GTSNPN, CDR2 SVGIG (reference sequence). Trimming took 0 bases from V and 3 from J, leaving 9 bases between them. This CDR3 comprises 13 residues. Here the CDR3 DNA reads TGTGCCTGGAGTGTAACCCCCCACTACGAGCAGTACTTC. Translation gives CAWSVTPHYEQYF.

This clonotype has a count of ten or more. The chain is built from TRBV6-9 and TRBJ1-5; D is undetermined. V was shortened by 4 bases and J by 0 bases, with 25 bases between the two germline ends. Germline-derived CDR1 and CDR2 are MNHGY and SVAAGI. The CDR3 is made up of 20 amino acids. The chain's CDR3 is CASSSVDGIPGTDSNQPQHF. CDR3 nucleotides: TGTGCCAGCAGTTCTGTTGATGGGATTCCGGGCACGGATAGCAATCAGCCCCAGCATTTT.

V usage is TRBV20-1 and J usage is TRBJ2-4, with 10 positions matching TRBD2. The CDR3 sequence is 15 residues long. Germline values: CDR1 DFQATT, CDR2 SNEGSKA (reference sequence). J lost 6 bases, V lost 7 bases, and 12 bases had no gene match. For the CDR3, the DNA is TGCAGTGTCCTAAGACCGGGACTAGCGCCAAACATTCAGTACTTC. This translates into CSVLRPGLAPNIQYF.

This clonotype has a count of ten or more. The genes are TRBV15 and TRBJ1-2; TRBD1 matches at 7 bases. The CDR3 sequence is 16 residues long. V lost 2 bases, J lost 3 bases, and 9 bases stayed unmatched. Germline CDR1 and CDR2: LNHNV and YYDKDF (reference sequence). CDR3 region: CATSRPETGSYYGYTF. DNA of the CDR3: TGTGCCACCAGCAGACCTGAGACAGGGTCCTACTATGGCTACACCTTC.

This sequence joins TRBV24-1 and TRBJ1-2; D not resolved. Deletions cut 3 bases from V and 2 bases from J, with 6 bases between. Per the germline V gene, CDR1 is KGHDR and CDR2 is SFDVKD. CDR3 length: 13 amino acids. CDR3 in amino acids: CATSDDYNYGYTF. As DNA, the CDR3 is TGTGCCACCAGTGATGATTACAACTATGGCTACACCTTC.

Only a few counts were recorded for this clonotype. The genes are TRBV12-3 or TRBV12-4 and TRBJ2-1; no reliable D call. The CDR3 contains 14 residues. Trimming left V 11 bases short and J 6 bases short, with 20 bases between. The CDR3 sequence: CADVRAAESNEQFF. As DNA, the CDR3 is TGTGCCGACGTTCGGGCGGCAGAATCCAATGAGCAGTTCTTC.

The V gene is TRBV2, the J gene TRBJ1-2; 9 bases are shared with TRBD1. This CDR3 comprises 12 residues. Trimming removed 6 bases from V and 8 bases from J; junction bases left unmatched: 4. Per the germline V gene, CDR1 is SNHLY and CDR2 is FYNNEI. As DNA, the CDR3 is TGTGCCAGCAGCGTCGGGACAGGGGGCTACACCTTC. Its translation: CASSVGTGGYTF. Based on the CDR3 plus reference TRBV2 and TRBJ1-2, the full variable domain is EPEVTQTPSHQVTQMGQEVILRCVPISNHLYFYWYRQILGQKVEFLVSFYNNEISEKSEIFDDQFSVERPDGSNFTLKIRSTKLEDSAMYFCASSVGTGGYTFGSGTRLTVV.

The table lists this clonotype with many counts. This chain uses TRBV28 with TRBJ1-6; 7 bases are a match to TRBD1. Trimming at V came to 6 bases and at J to 6 bases, leaving 5 bases not matched to a gene. The CDR3 is 14 amino acids. CDR1 is MDHEN, CDR2 SYDVKM, per germline. CDR3 residues: CASSPGQTNSPLHF. CDR3 DNA sequence: TGTGCCAGCAGCCCGGGACAGACTAATTCACCCCTCCACTTT.

The chain combines TRBV5-1 with TRBJ2-7; 10 positions match TRBD2. The V and J ends lost 6 bases and 5 bases, in that order; junction bases with no gene match: 8. The CDR3 runs 14 residues. Germline V gene lookup returns CDR1 SGHRS and CDR2 YFSETQ. CDR3 nucleotides: TGCGCCAGCATCCGGACTAGCGGTTCTAACGAGCAGTACTTC. Translation gives CASIRTSGSNEQYF.

This sequence joins TRBV4-3 and TRBJ2-2; 9 bases align to TRBD2. The germline V gene has CDR1 LGHNA and CDR2 YSLEER. The V and J ends lost 1 base and 6 bases, in that order; junction bases with no gene match: 6. The CDR3 extends over 16 amino acids. This CDR3 reads CASSQALAGRAGELFF. Written as DNA, the CDR3 is TGCGCCAGCAGCCAAGCACTAGCGGGTCGAGCCGGGGAGCTGTTTTTT.